Following are 3 T cell receptor beta chains from one sample sequenced in a study of metastatic and nonmetastatic thyroid tumors. There were no patients who had received any treatment before thyroid surgery. TCRdb re-called the PCR reads through MiXCR. The table records roughly 8,000 clones, about 26% of them present only once. The sample consisted of adjacent normal tissue. These receptors came from a female donor with papillary thyroid cancer or a benign thyroid nodule (not recorded which). Some clones in this sample may be carry-over from other donors' samples.

This chain uses TRBV27 with TRBJ1-2; D unclear. Germline lookup yields CDR1 MNHEY and CDR2 SMNVEV (reference sequence). The CDR3 sequence is 15 residues long. Trimming left V 4 bases short and J 9 bases short, with 21 bases between. The CDR3 coding sequence is TGTGCCAGCAGTTCTTGGGATACGGAGCGCGGGAGCTACACCTTC. It codes for CASSSWDTERGSYTF.

In this sample, this clone turned up once. The chain links TRBV11-2 to TRBJ2-6; 9 bases are shared with TRBD2. From germline, CDR1 is SGHAT and CDR2 FQNNGV. This CDR3 has 19 amino acids. The J segment lost 6 bases and the V segment lost 5 bases, leaving 17 bases of the junction unmatched. The CDR3 DNA is TGTGCCAGCAGCGGGATACTAGCGGGTGGGTACCCTGTGGCCAACGTCCTGACTTTC. Translation gives CASSGILAGGYPVANVLTF.

This clone is deemed medium-sized. The V gene is TRBV7-9, the J gene TRBJ2-3; 13 bases align to TRBD2. Germline V gene sequence: CDR1 SEHNR, CDR2 FQNEAQ (reference sequence). CDR3 length: 16 amino acids. V shed 4 bases and J 6 bases; nucleotides not matched to a gene: 7. Here the CDR3 reads CASSSGTSGERDTQYF. The CDR3 region has the DNA TGTGCCAGCAGCTCAGGGACTAGCGGGGAGAGGGATACGCAGTATTTT.